The sequence of this T cell receptor beta chain was determined in a study of response to subunit inactivated influenza vaccine. This clonotype was found many times. What it binds is not known. Broader study findings: That few new T cells are recruited by each seasonal influenza vaccination was the authors' suggestion.

Germline CDR1 and CDR2: SEHNR and FQNEAQ (reference sequence). This CDR3 has 16 amino acids. V lost 4 bases and J lost 5; bases outside the gene matches: 8. TCRdb passed the RT-PCR reads through MiXCR, listing each CDR3 protein once. This table holds over 400,000 distinct CDR3 sequences, roughly 9.8% found once. This clonotype originated in a man between 45 and 60 years old who received an inactivated influenza vaccine. The chain carries TRBV7-9 and TRBJ1-6, with 7 bases matching TRBD1. Specimen: PBMCs from blood, collected 45 days after vaccination. CDR3 sequence reads: CASSYNMGQNNSPLHF. DNA for the CDR3: TGTGCCAGCAGCTATAACATGGGACAGAATAATTCACCCCTCCACTTT.